This T cell receptor (beta chain) was observed in a study of radiotherapy plus CTLA-4 blockade in lung cancer. Study at large: Objective responses were recorded in about a sixth of patients, with disease control recorded in about 29%.

Lung cancer patients with chemo-refractory metastatic non-small-cell disease were given focal radiation plus CTLA-4 blockade with ipilimumab. General observations from the study: Following radiotherapy plus ipilimumab, tumor-derived TCR clones expanded in the blood. Reportedly, early blood T cell clone dynamics best predicted response, with interferon-beta.

Assay used: immunoSEQ multiplex PCR; TCRdb lists only in-frame clones, some missing. The table shows tens of thousands of clones, with 60% to 85% occurring only once. A remark on this clone: The target antigen is unknown.

Trimming took off 1 base at V and 3 bases at J, with 8 bases between the two ends. The CDR3 extends over 14 amino acids. Looked up from germline, CDR1 is SGHNT and CDR2 is YYREEE (reference sequence). V is TRBV5-4 and J is TRBJ2-1; a possible D gene is TRBD1 (5 bases). The specimen comprised peripheral blood, sampled from a patient treated with radiotherapy plus ipilimumab. The TCR originated in a human donor with non-small cell lung cancer who had a partial response to radiotherapy plus ipilimumab. Some clones in this sample may be carry-over from other donors' samples. CDR3 region: CASSLQGSYNEQFF. CDR3 DNA: TGTGCCAGCAGCTTGCAGGGCAGCTACAATGAGCAGTTCTTC.